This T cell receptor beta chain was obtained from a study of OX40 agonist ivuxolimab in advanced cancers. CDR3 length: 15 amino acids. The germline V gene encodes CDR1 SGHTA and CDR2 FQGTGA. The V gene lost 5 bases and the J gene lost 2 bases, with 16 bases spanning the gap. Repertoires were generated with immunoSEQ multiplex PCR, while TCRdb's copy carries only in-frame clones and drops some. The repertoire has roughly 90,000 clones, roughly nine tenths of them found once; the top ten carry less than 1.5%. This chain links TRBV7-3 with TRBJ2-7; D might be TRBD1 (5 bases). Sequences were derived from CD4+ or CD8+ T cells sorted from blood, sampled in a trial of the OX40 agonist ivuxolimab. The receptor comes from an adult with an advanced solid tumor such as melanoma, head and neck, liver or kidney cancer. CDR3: CASSEGAEAPYEQYF. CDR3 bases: TGTGCCAGCAGCGAAGGGGCAGAAGCTCCCTACGAGCAGTACTTC.